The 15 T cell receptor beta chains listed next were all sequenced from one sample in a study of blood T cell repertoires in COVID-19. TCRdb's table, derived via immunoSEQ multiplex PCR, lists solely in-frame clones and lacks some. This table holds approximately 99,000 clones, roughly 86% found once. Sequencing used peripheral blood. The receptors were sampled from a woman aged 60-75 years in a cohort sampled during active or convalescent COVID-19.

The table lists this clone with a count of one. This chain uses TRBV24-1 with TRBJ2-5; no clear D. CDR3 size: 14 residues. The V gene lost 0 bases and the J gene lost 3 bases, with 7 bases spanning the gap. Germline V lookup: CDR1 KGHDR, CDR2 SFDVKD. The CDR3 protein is CATSDLSGEETQYF. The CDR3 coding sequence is TGTGCCACCAGTGATTTGTCAGGTGAAGAGACCCAGTACTTC.

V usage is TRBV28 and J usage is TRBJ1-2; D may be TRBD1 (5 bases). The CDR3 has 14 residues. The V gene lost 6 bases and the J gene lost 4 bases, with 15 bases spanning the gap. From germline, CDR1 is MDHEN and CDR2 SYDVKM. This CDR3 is CASRTQQGTYGYTF. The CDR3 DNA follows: TGTGCCAGCAGAACTCAGCAGGGTACCTATGGCTACACCTTC.

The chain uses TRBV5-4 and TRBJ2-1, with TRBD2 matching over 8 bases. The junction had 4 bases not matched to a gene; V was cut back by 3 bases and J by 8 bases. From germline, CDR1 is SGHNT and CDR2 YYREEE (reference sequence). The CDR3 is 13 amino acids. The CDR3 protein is CASSSSLADEQFF. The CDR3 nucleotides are TGTGCCAGCAGCTCCTCACTAGCGGATGAGCAGTTCTTC.

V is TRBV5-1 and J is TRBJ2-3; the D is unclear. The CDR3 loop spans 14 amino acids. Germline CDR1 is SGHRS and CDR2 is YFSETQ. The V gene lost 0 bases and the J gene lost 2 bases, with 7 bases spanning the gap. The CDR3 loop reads CASSLGLNTDTQYF. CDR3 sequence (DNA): TGCGCCAGCAGCTTGGGACTCAACACAGATACGCAGTATTTT.

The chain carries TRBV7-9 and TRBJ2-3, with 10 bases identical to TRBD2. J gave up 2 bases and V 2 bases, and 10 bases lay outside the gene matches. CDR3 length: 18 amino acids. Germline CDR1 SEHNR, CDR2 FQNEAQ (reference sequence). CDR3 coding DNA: TGTGCCAGCAGCTTACGTTACGGACTAGCGGATTTCACAGATACGCAGTATTTT. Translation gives CASSLRYGLADFTDTQYF.

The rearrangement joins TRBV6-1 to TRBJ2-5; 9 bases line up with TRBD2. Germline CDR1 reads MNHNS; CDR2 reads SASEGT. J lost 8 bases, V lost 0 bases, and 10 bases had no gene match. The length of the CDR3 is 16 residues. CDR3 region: CASSEAASSGTQTQYF. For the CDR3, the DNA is TGTGCCAGCAGTGAAGCAGCGTCTAGCGGGACGCAAACCCAGTACTTC.

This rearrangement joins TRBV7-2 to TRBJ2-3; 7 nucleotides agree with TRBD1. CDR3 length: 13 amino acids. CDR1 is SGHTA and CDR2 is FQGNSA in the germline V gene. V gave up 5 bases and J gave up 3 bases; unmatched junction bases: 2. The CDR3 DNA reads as TGTGCCAGCAGCGAACAGGGGACAGATACGCAGTATTTT. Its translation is CASSEQGTDTQYF.

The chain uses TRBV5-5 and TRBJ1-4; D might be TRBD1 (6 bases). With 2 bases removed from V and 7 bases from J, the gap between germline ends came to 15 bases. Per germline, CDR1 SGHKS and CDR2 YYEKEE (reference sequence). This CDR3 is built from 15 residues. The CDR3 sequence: CASSFESGVFEKLFF. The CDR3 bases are TGTGCCAGCAGCTTCGAATCAGGGGTTTTTGAAAAACTGTTTTTT.

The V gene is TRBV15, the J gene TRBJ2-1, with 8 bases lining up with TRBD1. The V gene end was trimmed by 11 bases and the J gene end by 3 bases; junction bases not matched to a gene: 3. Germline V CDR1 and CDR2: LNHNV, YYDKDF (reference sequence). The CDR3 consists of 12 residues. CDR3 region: CAAGQGYNEQFF. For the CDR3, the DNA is TGTGCCGCTGGACAGGGCTACAATGAGCAGTTCTTC.

DNA of the CDR3: TGTGCCAGCAGTTACTTTATCCCAGGGAGGGACATTCAGTACTTC. Translated: CASSYFIPGRDIQYF. The chain links TRBV6-2 or TRBV6-3 to TRBJ2-4, with 7 bases lining up with TRBD2. Germline V gene sequence: CDR1 MNHEY, CDR2 SVGEGT. The V gene end was trimmed by 1 base and the J gene end by 8 bases; junction bases not matched to a gene: 8. This CDR3 has 15 residues.

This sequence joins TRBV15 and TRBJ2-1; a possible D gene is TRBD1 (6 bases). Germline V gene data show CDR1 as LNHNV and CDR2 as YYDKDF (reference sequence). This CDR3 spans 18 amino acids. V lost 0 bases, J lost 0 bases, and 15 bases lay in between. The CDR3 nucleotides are TGTGCCACCAGCAGAGATCGAGGGACACTTAGCTCCTACAATGAGCAGTTCTTC. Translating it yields CATSRDRGTLSSYNEQFF.

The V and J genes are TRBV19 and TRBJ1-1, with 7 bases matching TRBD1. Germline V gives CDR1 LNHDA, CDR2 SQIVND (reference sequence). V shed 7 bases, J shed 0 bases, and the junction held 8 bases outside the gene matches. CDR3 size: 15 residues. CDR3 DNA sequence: TGTGCCAGTAACACCGGACAGGATTTGAACACTGAAGCTTTCTTT. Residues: CASNTGQDLNTEAFF. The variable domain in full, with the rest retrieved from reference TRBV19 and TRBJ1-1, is DGGITQSPKYLFRKEGQNVTLSCEQNLNHDAMYWYRQDPGQGLRLIYYSQIVNDFQKGDIAEGYSVSREKKESFPLTVTSAQKNPTAFYLCASNTGQDLNTEAFFGQGTRLTVV.

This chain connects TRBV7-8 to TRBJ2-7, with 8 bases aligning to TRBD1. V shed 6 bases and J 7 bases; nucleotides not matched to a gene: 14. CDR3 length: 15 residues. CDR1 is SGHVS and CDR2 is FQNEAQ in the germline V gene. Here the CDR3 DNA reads TGTGCCAGCAGTACGCAACAGGGGGAGTGGGGTGAGCAGTACTTC. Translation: CASSTQQGEWGEQYF.

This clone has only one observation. The CDR3 DNA follows: TGTGCCAGCAGTTTGGACACACCCCGGGCGATGAACACTGAAGCTTTCTTT. Its protein is CASSLDTPRAMNTEAFF. V and J are TRBV27 and TRBJ1-1; possible D gene TRBD1, 5 bases. Trimming took 3 bases from V and 0 from J, leaving 17 bases between them. Germline-derived CDR1 and CDR2 are MNHEY and SMNVEV (reference sequence). The CDR3 runs 17 residues.

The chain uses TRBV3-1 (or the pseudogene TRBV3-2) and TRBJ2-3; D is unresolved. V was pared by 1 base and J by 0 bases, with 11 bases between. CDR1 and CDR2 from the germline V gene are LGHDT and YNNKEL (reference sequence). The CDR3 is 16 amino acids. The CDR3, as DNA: TGTGCCAGCAGCCAAGTGGGCACACCTAGCACAGATACGCAGTATTTT. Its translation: CASSQVGTPSTDTQYF.